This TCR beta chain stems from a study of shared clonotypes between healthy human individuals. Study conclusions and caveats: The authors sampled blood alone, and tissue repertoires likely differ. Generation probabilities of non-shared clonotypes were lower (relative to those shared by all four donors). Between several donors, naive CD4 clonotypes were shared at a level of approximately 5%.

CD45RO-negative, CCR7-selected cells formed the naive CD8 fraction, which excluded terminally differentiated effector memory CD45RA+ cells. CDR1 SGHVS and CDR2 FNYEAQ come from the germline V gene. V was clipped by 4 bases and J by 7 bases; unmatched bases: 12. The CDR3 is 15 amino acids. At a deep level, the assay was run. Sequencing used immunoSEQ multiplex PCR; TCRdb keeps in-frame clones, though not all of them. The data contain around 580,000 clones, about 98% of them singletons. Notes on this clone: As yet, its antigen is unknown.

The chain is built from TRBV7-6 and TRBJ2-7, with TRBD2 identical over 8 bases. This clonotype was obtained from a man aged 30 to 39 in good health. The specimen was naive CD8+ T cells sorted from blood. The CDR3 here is CASSSSDSGMSEQYF. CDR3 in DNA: TGTGCCAGCAGCTCCAGTGATAGCGGGATGTCTGAGCAGTACTTC.